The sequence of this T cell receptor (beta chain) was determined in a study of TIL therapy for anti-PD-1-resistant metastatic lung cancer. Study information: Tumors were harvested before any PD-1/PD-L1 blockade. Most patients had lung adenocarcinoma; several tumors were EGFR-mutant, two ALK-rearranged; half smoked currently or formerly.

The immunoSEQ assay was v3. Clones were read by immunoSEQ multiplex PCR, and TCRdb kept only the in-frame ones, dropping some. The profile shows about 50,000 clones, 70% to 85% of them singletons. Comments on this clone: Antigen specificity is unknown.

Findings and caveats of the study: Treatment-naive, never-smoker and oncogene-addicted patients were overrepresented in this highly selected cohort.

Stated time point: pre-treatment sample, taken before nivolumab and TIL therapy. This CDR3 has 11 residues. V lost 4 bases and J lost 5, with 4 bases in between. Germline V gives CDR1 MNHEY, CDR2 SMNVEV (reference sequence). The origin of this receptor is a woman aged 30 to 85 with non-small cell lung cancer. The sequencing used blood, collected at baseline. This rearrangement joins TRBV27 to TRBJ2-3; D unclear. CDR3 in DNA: TGTGCCAGCAGTTGGATAGATACGCAGTATTTT. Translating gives CASSWIDTQYF.